Given below is one T cell receptor (beta chain) in context. Antigen specificity is unknown. The sample carries other DNA sequences with the same CDR3. Repertoires were generated with immunoSEQ multiplex PCR, while TCRdb's copy carries only in-frame clones and drops some. Found here are about 120,000 clones, 80% to 90% of them singletons; the top ten hold 9.5% to 15%. These data come from a study of T cell responses to AZD1222 COVID-19 vaccine. Study-wide findings and caveats: Among the donors, most were white British and more were female, and clonal diversity was possibly underestimated. Dominant CD4 TCR responses targeted spike regions 160-218 and 743-854.

The CDR3 is made up of 14 amino acids. Deletions cut 1 base from V and 1 base from J, with 5 bases between. CDR1 SGDLS and CDR2 YYNGEE come from the germline V gene. The V and J genes are TRBV9 and TRBJ2-2, with D hard to call. The sequencing used peripheral blood, collected on day 0 of AZD1222 vaccination. This receptor was taken from an adult in good health. Here the CDR3 DNA reads TGTGCCAGCAGCGTACTAGGGAACACCGGGGAGCTGTTTTTT. This encodes CASSVLGNTGELFF.